One sample yielded the 13 T cell receptor beta chains listed below, sequenced in a study of PD-1 blockade in classical Hodgkin lymphoma. Assay used: immunoSEQ multiplex PCR; TCRdb lists only in-frame clones, some missing. This table has about 60,000 clones, around 94% appearing once. Time point given: cycle 4 day 1 (C4D1), after 6 weeks of nivolumab. Each patient relapsed following autologous stem cell transplantation, and prior brentuximab vedotin exposure differed. Here the sequenced sample was peripheral blood mononuclear cells (PBMCs), taken before the fourth cycle of nivolumab. Receptors were obtained from a human donor with classical Hodgkin lymphoma.

This clone has only a few counts. This chain links TRBV2 with TRBJ2-2; 11 bases are a match to TRBD2. The CDR3 is made up of 15 amino acids. CDR1 is SNHLY and CDR2 is FYNNEI in the germline V gene. Trimming took 6 bases from V and 6 from J; bases not matched to a gene: 6. The CDR3 coding sequence is TGTGCCAGCAGCGTAGCGGGAGGGCCCCCCGGGGAGCTGTTTTTT. Translation gives CASSVAGGPPGELFF.

In this sample, this clone turned up once. This chain uses TRBV5-1 with TRBJ1-2; 10 bases match TRBD1. The CDR3 sequence is 18 residues long. V was clipped by 0 bases and J by 8 bases; unmatched bases: 16. Germline values: CDR1 SGHRS, CDR2 YFSETQ. This CDR3 reads CASSLDPRDRGLPYGYTF. The CDR3 DNA reads TGCGCCAGCAGCTTGGACCCCCGGGACAGGGGTCTCCCCTACGGCTACACCTTC.

This clone was found a few times. The genes are TRBV7-6 and TRBJ2-3, with D uncertain. With 3 bases removed from V and 4 bases from J, the gap between germline ends came to 8 bases. Germline values: CDR1 SGHVS, CDR2 FNYEAQ. The CDR3 spans 13 residues. The CDR3 nucleotides are TGTGCCAGCAGCTTGGGGTTTGCAGATACGCAGTATTTT. This gives the protein CASSLGFADTQYF.

Remarks on this clone: A read error may account for a junction end that differs from germline. This chain joins TRBV2 and TRBJ2-5; D is uncertain. The CDR3 spans 10 residues. Germline V gives CDR1 SNHLY, CDR2 FYNNEI. CDR3 sequence (DNA): TGTGCCAGCAGAGGAGAGAGCCAGTACTTC. Its protein product is CASRGESQYF.

V gene TRBV9 combines with J gene TRBJ2-5, with TRBD2 matching over 10 bases. CDR1 is SGDLS and CDR2 is YYNGEE in the germline V gene. The junction had 8 bases not matched to a gene; V was cut back by 4 bases and J by 5 bases. The CDR3 length is 15 residues. This CDR3 reads CASSNLAGVVETQYF. CDR3 in DNA: TGTGCCAGCAGCAACCTAGCGGGAGTTGTGGAGACCCAGTACTTC. Together with reference TRBV9 and TRBJ2-5, the CDR3 gives the full variable domain: DSGVTQTPKHLITATGQRVTLRCSPRSGDLSVYWYQQSLDQGLQFLIQYYNGEERAKGNILERFSAQQFPDLHSELNLSSLELGDSALYFCASSNLAGVVETQYFGPGTRLLVL.

V and J are TRBV10-3 and TRBJ2-7; 10 bases map to TRBD2. CDR1 and CDR2 (germline): ENHRY, SYGVKD. V was pared by 4 bases and J by 3 bases, with 3 bases of the junction left unmatched. CDR3 length: 14 residues. The CDR3 reads CAISAGTSDYEQYF. In nucleotides, the CDR3 is TGTGCCATCAGTGCCGGGACTAGCGACTACGAGCAGTACTTC.

V gene TRBV21-1 combines with J gene TRBJ2-5. TRBV21-1 corresponds to a pseudogene. The CDR3 is made up of 17 amino acids. The CDR3 spells CASSKDPPVGIRETQYF. CDR3 coding DNA: TGTGCCAGCAGCAAAGACCCCCCAGTCGGAATTCGAGAGACCCAGTACTTC.

The chain links TRBV19 to TRBJ2-3, with unresolved D. This CDR3 contains 15 residues. The germline V gene has CDR1 LNHDA and CDR2 SQIVND (reference sequence). V shed 5 bases and J shed 0 bases, with 12 bases lying between them. This CDR3 reads CASSGPIGSTDTQYF. The CDR3 DNA follows: TGTGCCAGTAGTGGCCCAATCGGTAGCACAGATACGCAGTATTTT.

V gene TRBV27 combines with J gene TRBJ2-2; 8 bases line up with TRBD1. Trimming took 8 bases from V and 0 from J; bases not matched to a gene: 17. CDR1 MNHEY and CDR2 SMNVEV come from the germline V gene (reference sequence). This CDR3 spans 19 amino acids. CDR3 protein: CASSGQGRIAYANTGELFF. As DNA, the CDR3 is TGTGCCAGCTCCGGACAGGGAAGAATTGCATACGCGAACACCGGGGAGCTGTTTTTT.

The chain has TRBV2 and TRBJ2-7; tentatively, D is TRBD1 (6 bases). Germline V CDR1 and CDR2: SNHLY, FYNNEI. V gave up 4 bases and J gave up 4 bases, with 8 bases separating them. This CDR3 region has 12 residues. The CDR3 is CASSGTVYEQYF. CDR3 bases: TGTGCCAGCAGTGGGACAGTATACGAGCAGTACTTC.

The gene calls are TRBV23-1 and TRBJ2-3, with D possibly TRBD1 on 5 matching bases. TRBV23-1 counts as an open reading frame of uncertain function. The CDR3 runs 14 residues. Trimming shortened V by 4 bases and J by 5 bases, and 13 bases separated the two germline ends. The CDR3 nucleotides read TGCGCCAGCAGTCGTAAGGGGCGTAAAGATACGCAGTATTTT. This sequence encodes CASSRKGRKDTQYF.

The genes are TRBV7-2 and TRBJ2-2; D is unresolved. The CDR3 totals 17 residues. Germline V gene data show CDR1 as SGHTA and CDR2 as FQGNSA. Trimming removed 3 bases from V and 0 bases from J, with 14 bases in between. CDR3 bases: TGTGCCAGCAGCTTGGATCTGGGCTTGGCGAACACCGGGGAGCTGTTTTTT. Translated, it gives CASSLDLGLANTGELFF.

CDR3 sequence (DNA): TGCAGTGCGCAGGGGGGCTATGGCTACACCTTC. This gives the protein CSAQGGYGYTF. The V call is TRBV20-1, the J call TRBJ1-2; 7 bases are a match to TRBD1. Germline CDR1 and CDR2: DFQATT and SNEGSKA (reference sequence). The CDR3 is 11 amino acids. Germline trimming cut 6 bases from V and 4 bases from J; bases unmatched to any gene: 2.